These T cell receptor beta chains were read from a single sample in a study of blood T cell repertoires in COVID-19. TCRdb's copy holds only in-frame clones and misses some; the assay was immunoSEQ multiplex PCR. The repertoire holds fewer than 350,000 clones, with roughly 90% as singletons. The sample taken for sequencing was peripheral blood. Receptor source: a woman in her fifties or sixties with COVID-19, enrolled during active disease. Each CDR3 is given with its conserved first and last residue. D genes are given only for firm matches. Size is stated for part of the rows, as once, few or many counts, or as a class when the clone is expanded.

j_gene: TRBJ1-2; abundance: NA; v_gene: TRBV4-1; d_gene: NA; len: 15; CDR3nt: TGCGCCAGCAGCCTTTTCCTGGGCGCAGAGTATGGCTACACCTTC; CDR3aa: CASSLFLGAEYGYTF
j_gene: TRBJ1-5; abundance: NA; v_gene: TRBV24-1; d_gene: TRBD1; len: 16; CDR3nt: TGTGCCACCAGTGAACGCCACGACAGGGGCAGTCAGCCCCAGCATTTT; CDR3aa: CATSERHDRGSQPQHF
j_gene: TRBJ1-4; abundance: NA; v_gene: TRBV12-3/TRBV12-4; d_gene: TRBD1; len: 13; CDR3nt: TGTGCCAGCAGTGGACAGGGTAGTGAAAAACTGTTTTTT; CDR3aa: CASSGQGSEKLFF
j_gene: TRBJ2-3; abundance: NA; v_gene: TRBV4-1; d_gene: NA; len: 20; CDR3nt: TGCGCCAGCAGCCAAGATCAAGACAGGAGGACCTATATTAGCACAGATACGCAGTATTTT; CDR3aa: CASSQDQDRRTYISTDTQYF
j_gene: TRBJ2-5; abundance: once; v_gene: TRBV3-1/TRBV3-2; d_gene: NA; len: 14; CDR3nt: TGTGCCAGCAGCCATGCGGCAGGGCGAGAGACCCAGTACTTC; CDR3aa: CASSHAAGRETQYF
j_gene: TRBJ2-7; abundance: NA; v_gene: TRBV27; d_gene: TRBD2; len: 16; CDR3nt: TGTGCCAGCACCCGACTCGGGACTAGCGGCCTATACGAGCAGTACTTC; CDR3aa: CASTRLGTSGLYEQYF
j_gene: TRBJ1-1; abundance: few; v_gene: TRBV19; d_gene: NA; len: 14; CDR3nt: TGTGCCAGTAGACTGGACATTCCGAACACTGAAGCTTTCTTT; CDR3aa: CASRLDIPNTEAFF
j_gene: TRBJ1-4; abundance: NA; v_gene: TRBV7-9; d_gene: NA; len: 15; CDR3nt: TGTGCCAGCAGCTTAGTGGGGGCGGCTAATGAAAAACTGTTTTTT; CDR3aa: CASSLVGAANEKLFF
j_gene: TRBJ1-5; abundance: NA; v_gene: TRBV20-1; d_gene: NA; len: 14; CDR3nt: TGCAGTGCTAGTCTAGGGCGGGGCGATCAGCCCCAGCATTTT; CDR3aa: CSASLGRGDQPQHF
j_gene: TRBJ1-4; abundance: NA; v_gene: TRBV19; d_gene: NA; len: 18; CDR3nt: TGTGCCAGTAGTTTCCGGAGGTCCGGATACGCAACTAATGAAAAACTGTTTTTT; CDR3aa: CASSFRRSGYATNEKLFF
j_gene: TRBJ1-4; abundance: once; v_gene: TRBV14; d_gene: NA; len: 13; CDR3nt: TGTGCCAGCAGCCAAGATTGGGCGGAAAAACTGTTTTTT; CDR3aa: CASSQDWAEKLFF
j_gene: TRBJ1-6; abundance: NA; v_gene: TRBV27; d_gene: NA; len: 16; CDR3nt: TGTGCCACCGCCGCGGGGGGGGGCTCCTATAATTCACCCCTCCACTTT; CDR3aa: CATAAGGGSYNSPLHF
j_gene: TRBJ2-7; abundance: NA; v_gene: TRBV7-9; d_gene: NA; len: 11; CDR3nt: TGTGCCAGCAGCTCTCCCCAGGAGGGGTACTTC; CDR3aa: CASSSPQEGYF
j_gene: TRBJ1-2; abundance: NA; v_gene: TRBV2; d_gene: NA; len: 13; CDR3nt: TGTGCCAGCAGTGTGACGGGGGACTATGGCTACACCTTC; CDR3aa: CASSVTGDYGYTF